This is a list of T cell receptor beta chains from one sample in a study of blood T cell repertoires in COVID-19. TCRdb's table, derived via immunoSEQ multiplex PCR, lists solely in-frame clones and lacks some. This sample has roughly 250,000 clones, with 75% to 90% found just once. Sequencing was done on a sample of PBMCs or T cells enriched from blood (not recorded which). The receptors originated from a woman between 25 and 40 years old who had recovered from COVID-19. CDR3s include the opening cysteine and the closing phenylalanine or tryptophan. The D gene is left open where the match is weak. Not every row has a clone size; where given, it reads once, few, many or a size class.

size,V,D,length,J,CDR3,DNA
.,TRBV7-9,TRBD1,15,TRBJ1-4,CASSPDRDTNEKLFF,TGTGCCAGCAGCCCTGACAGGGACACTAATGAAAAACTGTTTTTT
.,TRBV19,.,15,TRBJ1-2,CASSIDRRGRYGYTF,TGTGCCAGTAGTATAGATCGCAGGGGACGCTATGGCTACACCTTC
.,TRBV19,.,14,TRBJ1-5,CASTRSYSNQPQHF,TGTGCCAGTACCCGGAGTTATAGCAATCAGCCCCAGCATTTT
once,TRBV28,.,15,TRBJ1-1,CASSPGQWGGTEAFF,TGTGCCAGCAGTCCCGGACAGTGGGGCGGCACTGAAGCTTTCTTT
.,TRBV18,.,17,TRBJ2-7,CASSPKSETGTLAEQYF,TGTGCCAGCTCACCAAAATCGGAAACAGGCACCCTTGCCGAGCAGTACTTC
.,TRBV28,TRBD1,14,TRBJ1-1,CASSLGRTGTEAFF,TGTGCCAGCAGTTTAGGTCGGACAGGGACTGAAGCTTTCTTT
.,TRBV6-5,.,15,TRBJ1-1,CASSYFRIGDTEAFF,TGTGCCAGCAGTTACTTTCGTATCGGGGACACTGAAGCTTTCTTT
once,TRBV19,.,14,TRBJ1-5,CASSSQVSNQPQHF,TGTGCCAGTAGTAGCCAGGTTAGCAATCAGCCCCAGCATTTT
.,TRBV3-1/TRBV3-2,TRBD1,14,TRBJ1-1,CASNLHLEAGGAFF,TGTGCCAGCAACCTACACCTCGAGGCAGGGGGAGCTTTCTTT
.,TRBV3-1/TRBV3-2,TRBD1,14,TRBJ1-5,CASGWTGANQPQHF,TGTGCCAGCGGCTGGACAGGGGCAAATCAGCCCCAGCATTTT
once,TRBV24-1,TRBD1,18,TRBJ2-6,CATSDTLLQGAGANVLTF,TGTGCCACCAGTGATACCCTTCTACAGGGGGCTGGGGCCAACGTCCTGACTTTC
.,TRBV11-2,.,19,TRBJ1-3,CASSLVFGSFDTSGNTIYF,TGTGCCAGCAGCTTGGTTTTCGGATCCTTTGACACCTCTGGAAACACCATATATTTT
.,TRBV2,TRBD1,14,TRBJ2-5,CASRGGQAQETQYF,TGTGCCAGCAGGGGGGGACAGGCTCAAGAGACCCAGTACTTC
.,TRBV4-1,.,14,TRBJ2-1,CASSQVYSPNEQFF,TGCGCCAGCAGCCAAGTTTACTCTCCCAATGAGCAGTTCTTC
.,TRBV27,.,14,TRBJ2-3,CASRGAVSTDTQYF,TGTGCCAGCCGGGGTGCGGTTAGCACAGATACGCAGTATTTT
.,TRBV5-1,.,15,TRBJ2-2,CASSLSQGLTGELFF,TGCGCCAGCAGCTTGTCCCAGGGGCTGACCGGGGAGCTGTTTTTT
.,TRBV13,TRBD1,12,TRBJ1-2,CASSFTGGGYTF,TGTGCCAGCAGCTTTACAGGGGGCGGCTACACCTTC
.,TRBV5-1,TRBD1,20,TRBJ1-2,CASSLEGGTGTSLYGYGYTF,TGCGCCAGCAGCTTGGAAGGGGGGACAGGGACGTCCCTGTATGGCTATGGCTACACCTTC
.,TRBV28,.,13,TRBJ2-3,CASSFRLTDTQYF,TGTGCCAGCAGTTTCCGTCTAACAGATACGCAGTATTTT
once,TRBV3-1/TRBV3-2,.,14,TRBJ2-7,CASSQGSKGYEQYF,TGTGCCAGCAGCCAGGGGTCGAAGGGGTACGAGCAGTACTTC
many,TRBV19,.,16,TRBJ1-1,CASSIDLAVGAFEAFF,TGTGCCAGTAGTATAGATTTGGCGGTGGGGGCGTTTGAAGCTTTCTTT
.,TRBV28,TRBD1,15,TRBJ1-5,CASSSVGTGVQPQHF,TGTGCCAGCAGTTCTGTCGGGACAGGTGTTCAGCCCCAGCATTTT
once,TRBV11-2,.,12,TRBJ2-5,CASSLARGTQYF,TGTGCCAGCAGCTTAGCTCGGGGGACCCAGTACTTC
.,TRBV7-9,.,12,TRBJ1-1,CASSTYSGAAFF,TGTGCCAGCAGCACATACAGCGGGGCAGCTTTCTTT
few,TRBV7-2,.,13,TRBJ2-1,CASGPGSYNEQFF,TGTGCCAGCGGCCCAGGATCCTACAATGAGCAGTTCTTC
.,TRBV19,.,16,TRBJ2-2,CASRPGHSPNTGELFF,TGTGCCAGTAGGCCGGGACACTCGCCGAACACCGGGGAGCTGTTTTTT
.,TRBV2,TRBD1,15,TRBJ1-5,CASTTGGEARQPQHF,TGTGCCAGCACGACAGGGGGCGAAGCTAGGCAGCCCCAGCATTTT
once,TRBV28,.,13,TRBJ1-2,CASRGIGDYGYTF,TGTGCCAGCAGGGGGATCGGGGACTATGGCTACACCTTC
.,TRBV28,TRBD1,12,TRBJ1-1,CASSWTGPEAFF,TGTGCCAGCAGTTGGACAGGGCCAGAAGCTTTCTTT
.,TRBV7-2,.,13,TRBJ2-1,CASSFGGYNEQFF,TGTGCCAGCAGCTTCGGGGGCTACAATGAGCAGTTCTTC
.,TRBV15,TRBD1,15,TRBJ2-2,CATTRRTGDTGELFF,TGTGCCACCACCCGCCGGACAGGCGACACCGGGGAGCTGTTTTTT
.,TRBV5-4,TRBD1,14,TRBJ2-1,CASSNRDSLNEQFF,TGTGCCAGCAGCAACCGGGACAGCCTCAATGAGCAGTTCTTC
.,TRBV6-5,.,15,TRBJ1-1,CASRPLLGGGTEAFF,TGTGCCAGCAGGCCTTTATTGGGGGGGGGTACTGAAGCTTTCTTT
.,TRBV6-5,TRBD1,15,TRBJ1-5,CASTGGQGNRQPQHF,TGTGCCAGCACCGGGGGACAGGGAAATCGGCAGCCCCAGCATTTT
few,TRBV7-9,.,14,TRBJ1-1,CASSLNNRDTEAFF,TGTGCCAGCAGCTTAAACAATCGGGACACTGAAGCTTTCTTT
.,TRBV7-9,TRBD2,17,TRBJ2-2,CASSREVRPMNTGELFF,TGTGCCAGCAGCCGGGAGGTGCGGCCCATGAACACCGGGGAGCTGTTTTTT
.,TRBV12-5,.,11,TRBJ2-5,CASGLGVTQYF,TGTGCTAGTGGTTTGGGAGTGACCCAGTACTTC
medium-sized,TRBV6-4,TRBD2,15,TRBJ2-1,CASSETSGSYNEQFF,TGTGCCAGCAGTGAGACTAGCGGGAGTTACAATGAGCAGTTCTTC
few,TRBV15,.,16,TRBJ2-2,CATSRDFGGQYGELFF,TGTGCCACCAGCAGAGATTTCGGGGGGCAATACGGGGAGCTGTTTTTT
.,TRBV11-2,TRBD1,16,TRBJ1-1,CASSSKPYRGMTEAFF,TGTGCCAGCAGCTCAAAACCATACAGGGGAATGACTGAAGCTTTCTTT
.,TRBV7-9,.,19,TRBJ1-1,CASSSESPVYNQEDTEAFF,TGTGCCAGCAGCTCAGAATCCCCGGTATACAATCAAGAGGACACTGAAGCTTTCTTT